This record concerns one TCR beta chain sequence. The conserved final phenylalanine or tryptophan is absent from the CDR3, which likely points to a read error. This sample was taken from a study of T cell repertoires in cytomegalovirus infection. One entry per CDR3 protein results from TCRdb running MiXCR on the reads. The sample gives 150,000 to 200,000 distinct CDR3 sequences, roughly 14% of which show up once; 27% is in the top ten. Germline CDR1 SGHNT, CDR2 YYREEE (reference sequence). Trimming cost V 0 bases and J 7 bases, with 17 bases left between them. The CDR3 runs 15 residues. This TCR was recovered from a human donor in good health (CMV status not recorded). Some clones in this sample may be carry-over from other donors' samples. The V gene is TRBV5-4, the J gene TRBJ2-7, with D possibly TRBD1 on 6 matching bases. Sequences were obtained from PBMCs. DNA for the CDR3: TGTGCCAGCAGCTTGGATCCAGGGGAGTCTTGGGAGCAGTACCTC. Translation: CASSLDPGESWEQYL.